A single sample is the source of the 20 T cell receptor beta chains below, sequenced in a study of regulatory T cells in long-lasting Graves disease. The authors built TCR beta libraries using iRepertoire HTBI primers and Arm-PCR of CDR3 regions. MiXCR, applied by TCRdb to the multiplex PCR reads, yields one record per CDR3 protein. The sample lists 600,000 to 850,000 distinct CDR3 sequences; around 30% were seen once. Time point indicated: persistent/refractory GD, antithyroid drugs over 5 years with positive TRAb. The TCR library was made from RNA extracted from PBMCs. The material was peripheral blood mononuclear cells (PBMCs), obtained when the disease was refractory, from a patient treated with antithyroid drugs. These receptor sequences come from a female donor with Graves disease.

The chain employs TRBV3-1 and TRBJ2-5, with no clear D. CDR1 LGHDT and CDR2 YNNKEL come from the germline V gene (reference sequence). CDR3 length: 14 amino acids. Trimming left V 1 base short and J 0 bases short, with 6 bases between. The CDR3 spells CASSQANYQETQYF. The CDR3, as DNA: TGTGCCAGCAGCCAAGCGAATTACCAAGAGACCCAGTACTTC.

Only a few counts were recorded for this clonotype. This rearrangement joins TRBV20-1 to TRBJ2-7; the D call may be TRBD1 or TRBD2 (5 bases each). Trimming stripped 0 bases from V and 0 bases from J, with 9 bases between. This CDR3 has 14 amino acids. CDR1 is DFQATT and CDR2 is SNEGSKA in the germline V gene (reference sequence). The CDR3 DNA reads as TGCAGTGCTAGAGACCCGGGGCGCTCCTACGAGCAGTACTTC. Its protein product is CSARDPGRSYEQYF.

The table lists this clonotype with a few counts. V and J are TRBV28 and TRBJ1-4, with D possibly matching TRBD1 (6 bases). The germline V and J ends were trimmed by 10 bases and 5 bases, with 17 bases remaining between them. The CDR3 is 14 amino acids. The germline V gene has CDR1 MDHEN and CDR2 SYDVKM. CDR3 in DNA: TGTGCCACCGACCCACCTGGGGGCAATGAAAAACTGTTTTTT. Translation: CATDPPGGNEKLFF. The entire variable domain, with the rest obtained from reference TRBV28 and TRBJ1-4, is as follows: DVKVTQSSRYLVKRTGEKVFLECVQDMDHENMFWYRQDPGLGLRLIYFSYDVKMKEKGDIPEGYSVSREKKERFSLILESASTNQTSMYLCATDPPGGNEKLFFGSGTQLSVL.

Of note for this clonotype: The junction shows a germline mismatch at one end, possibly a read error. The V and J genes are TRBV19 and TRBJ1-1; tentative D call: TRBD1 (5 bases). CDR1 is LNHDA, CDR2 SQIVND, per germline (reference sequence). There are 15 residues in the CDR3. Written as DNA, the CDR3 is TGTGCCAGTAGTATGCGGGGCGGAATGAACGCTGAAGCTTTCTTT. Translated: CASSMRGGMNAEAFF.

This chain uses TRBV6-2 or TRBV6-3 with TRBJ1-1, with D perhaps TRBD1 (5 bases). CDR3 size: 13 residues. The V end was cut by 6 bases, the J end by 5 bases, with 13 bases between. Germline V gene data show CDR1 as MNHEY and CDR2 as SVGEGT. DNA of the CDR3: TGTGCCAGCAGGACCCGGGGCCGAACTGAAGCTTTCTTT. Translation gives CASRTRGRTEAFF.

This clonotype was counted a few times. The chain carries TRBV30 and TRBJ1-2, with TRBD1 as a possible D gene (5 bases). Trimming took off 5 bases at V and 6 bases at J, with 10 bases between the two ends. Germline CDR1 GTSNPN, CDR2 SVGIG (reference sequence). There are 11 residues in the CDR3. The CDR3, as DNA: TGTGCCTGGCGCCCCAGGGATGGCTACACCTTC. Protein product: CAWRPRDGYTF.

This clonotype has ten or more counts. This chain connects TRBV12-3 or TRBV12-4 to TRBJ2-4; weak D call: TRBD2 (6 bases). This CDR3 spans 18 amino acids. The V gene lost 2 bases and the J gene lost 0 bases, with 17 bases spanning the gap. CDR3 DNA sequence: TGTGCCAGCAGTTTATGGGTCGGGGGAGTACTAGCCAAAAACATTCAGTACTTC. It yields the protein CASSLWVGGVLAKNIQYF.

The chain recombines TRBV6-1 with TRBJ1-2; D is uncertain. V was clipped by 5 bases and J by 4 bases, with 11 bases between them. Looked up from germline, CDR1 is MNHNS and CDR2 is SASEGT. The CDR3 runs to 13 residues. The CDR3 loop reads CASSPGISYGYTF. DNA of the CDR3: TGTGCCAGCAGTCCGGGGATTAGCTATGGCTACACCTTC.

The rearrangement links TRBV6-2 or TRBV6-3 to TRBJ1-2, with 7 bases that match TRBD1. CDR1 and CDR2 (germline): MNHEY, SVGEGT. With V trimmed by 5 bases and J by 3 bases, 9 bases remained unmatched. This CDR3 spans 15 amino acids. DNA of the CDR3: TGTGCCAGCAGTCCATACCGGGACAGCTACTATGGCTACACCTTC. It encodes CASSPYRDSYYGYTF.

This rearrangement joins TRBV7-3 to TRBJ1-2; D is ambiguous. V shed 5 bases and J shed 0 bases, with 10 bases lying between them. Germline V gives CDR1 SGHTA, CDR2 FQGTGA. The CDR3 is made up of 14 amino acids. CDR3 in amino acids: CASSPLASNYGYTF. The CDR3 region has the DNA TGTGCCAGCAGCCCTCTTGCGTCTAACTATGGCTACACCTTC.

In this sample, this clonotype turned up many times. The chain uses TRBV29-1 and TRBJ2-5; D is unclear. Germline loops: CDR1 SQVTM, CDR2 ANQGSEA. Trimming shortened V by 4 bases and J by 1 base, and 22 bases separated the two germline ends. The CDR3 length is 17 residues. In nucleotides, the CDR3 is TGCAGCGTTGGTGGATTACAACTCCGAGGTATCCAAGAGACCCAGTACTTC. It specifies CSVGGLQLRGIQETQYF.

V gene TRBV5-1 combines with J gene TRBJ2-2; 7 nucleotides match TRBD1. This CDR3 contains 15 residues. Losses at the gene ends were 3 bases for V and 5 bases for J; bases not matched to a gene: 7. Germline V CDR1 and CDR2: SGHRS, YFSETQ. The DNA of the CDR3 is TGCGCCAGCAGCTCGAGGGGGCGCGAAACCGGGGAGCTGTTTTTT. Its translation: CASSSRGRETGELFF.

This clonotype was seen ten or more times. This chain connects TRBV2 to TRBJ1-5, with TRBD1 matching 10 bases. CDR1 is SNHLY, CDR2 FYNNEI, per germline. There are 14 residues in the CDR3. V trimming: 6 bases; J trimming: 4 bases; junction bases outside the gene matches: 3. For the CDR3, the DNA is TGTGCCAGCAGCTGGGGACAGGGGAATCAGCCCCAGCATTTT. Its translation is CASSWGQGNQPQHF. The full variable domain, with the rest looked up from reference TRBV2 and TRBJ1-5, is EPEVTQTPSHQVTQMGQEVILRCVPISNHLYFYWYRQILGQKVEFLVSFYNNEISEKSEIFDDQFSVERPDGSNFTLKIRSTKLEDSAMYFCASSWGQGNQPQHFGDGTRLSIL.

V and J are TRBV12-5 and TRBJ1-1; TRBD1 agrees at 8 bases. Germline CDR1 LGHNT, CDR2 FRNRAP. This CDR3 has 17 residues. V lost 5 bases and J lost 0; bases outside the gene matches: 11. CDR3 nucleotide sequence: TGTGCTAGTGGTCTACCACGACAGGGGCAAATGAACACTGAAGCTTTCTTT. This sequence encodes CASGLPRQGQMNTEAFF.

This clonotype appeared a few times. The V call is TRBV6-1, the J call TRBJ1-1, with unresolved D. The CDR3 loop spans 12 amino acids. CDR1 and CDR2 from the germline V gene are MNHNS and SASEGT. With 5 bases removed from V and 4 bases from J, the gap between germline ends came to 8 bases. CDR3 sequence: CASSRTTTEAFF. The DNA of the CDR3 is TGTGCCAGCAGTCGGACTACCACTGAAGCTTTCTTT.

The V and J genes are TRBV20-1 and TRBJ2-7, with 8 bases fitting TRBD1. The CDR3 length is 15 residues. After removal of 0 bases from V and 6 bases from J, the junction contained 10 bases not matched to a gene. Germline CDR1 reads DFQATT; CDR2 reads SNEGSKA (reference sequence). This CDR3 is CSARETGQVRVEQYF. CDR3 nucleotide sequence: TGCAGTGCTAGAGAGACGGGACAGGTCCGAGTCGAGCAGTACTTC.

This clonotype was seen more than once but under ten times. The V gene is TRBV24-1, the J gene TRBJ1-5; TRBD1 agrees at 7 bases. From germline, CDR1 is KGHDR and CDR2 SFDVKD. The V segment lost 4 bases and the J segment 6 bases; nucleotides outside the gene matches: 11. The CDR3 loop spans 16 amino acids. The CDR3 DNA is TGTGCCACCAGTGAAAGCGGACAGGTTCGTTCTCAGCCCCAGCATTTT. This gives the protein CATSESGQVRSQPQHF.

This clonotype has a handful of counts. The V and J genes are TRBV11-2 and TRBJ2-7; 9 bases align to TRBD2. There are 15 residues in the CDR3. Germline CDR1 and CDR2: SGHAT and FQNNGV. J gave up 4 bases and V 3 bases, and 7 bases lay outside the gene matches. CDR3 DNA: TGTGCCAGCAGCTTGAGTAGCGGGAGTCGGTACGAGCAGTACTTC. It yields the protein CASSLSSGSRYEQYF.

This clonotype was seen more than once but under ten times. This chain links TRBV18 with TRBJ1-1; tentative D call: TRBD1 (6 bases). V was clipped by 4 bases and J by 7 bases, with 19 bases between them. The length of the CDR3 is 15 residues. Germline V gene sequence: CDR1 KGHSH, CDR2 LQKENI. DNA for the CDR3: TGTGCCAGCTCACGCAAACAGGGTTATTCCTATGAAGCTTTCTTT. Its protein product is CASSRKQGYSYEAFF. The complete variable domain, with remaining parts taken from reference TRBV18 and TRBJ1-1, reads NAGVMQNPRHLVRRRGQEARLRCSPMKGHSHVYWYRQLPEEGLKFMVYLQKENIIDESGMPKERFSAEFPKEGPSILRIQQVVRGDSAAYFCASSRKQGYSYEAFFGQGTRLTVV.

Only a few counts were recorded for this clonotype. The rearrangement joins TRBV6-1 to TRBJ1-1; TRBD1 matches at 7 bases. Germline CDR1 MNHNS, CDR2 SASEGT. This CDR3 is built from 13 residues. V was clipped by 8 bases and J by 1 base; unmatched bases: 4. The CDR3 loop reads CASVDRANTEAFF. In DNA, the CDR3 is TGTGCCAGCGTAGACAGGGCGAACACTGAAGCTTTCTTT.